This is a list of T cell receptor beta chains from one sample in a study of blood T cell repertoires in COVID-19. TCRdb's copy holds only in-frame clones and misses some; the assay was immunoSEQ multiplex PCR. This repertoire shows about 120,000 clones, roughly 89% found once; its top ten account for 3.5% to 4.5%. Sequences were obtained from peripheral blood. The receptors were gathered from a woman in her fifties or sixties with COVID-19, enrolled during active disease. Each CDR3 is given with its conserved first and last residue. Fields, in order: J gene, D gene, clone size, V gene, CDR3 DNA, CDR3 protein. D genes are given only for firm matches. The size entry is marked missing in some rows and otherwise reads once, few, many or a size class.

>TRBJ1-3|-|-|TRBV5-1
TGCGCCAGTACCGCGGGGGGAAACACCATATATTTT
CASTAGGNTIYF
>TRBJ1-2|-|-|TRBV6-6
TGTGCCAGCAGCCAACTTGACAGGAGGAACTATGGCTACACCTTC
CASSQLDRRNYGYTF
>TRBJ1-2|-|-|TRBV19
TGTGCCAGTAGTATTGCAGGTCCTTATGGCTACACCTTC
CASSIAGPYGYTF
>TRBJ1-2|-|-|TRBV5-6
TGTGCCAGCAGCTTGGTCAGGGGCTTTGGCTACACCTTC
CASSLVRGFGYTF
>TRBJ2-1|TRBD2|-|TRBV15
TGTGCCACCAGCAGAACCAAGCAAGCGGGGGTGATCTGGTTTGAGCAGTTCTTC
CATSRTKQAGVIWFEQFF
>TRBJ1-1|-|-|TRBV21-1
TGTGCCAGGTTACACCGAAACACTGAAGCTTTCTTT
CARLHRNTEAFF
>TRBJ1-1|-|-|TRBV2
TGTGCCAGCAGCCTTGACCCCTACGGGGCTTTCTTT
CASSLDPYGAFF
>TRBJ1-2|TRBD1|-|TRBV10-3
TGTGCCATCAGGACCGGACAGGGTAACTATGGCTACACCTTC
CAIRTGQGNYGYTF
>TRBJ2-7|TRBD1|-|TRBV19
TGTGCCAGTTCCTCGGGACAGGGGATTTACGAGCAGTACTTC
CASSSGQGIYEQYF
>TRBJ2-4|-|-|TRBV19
TGTGCCAGTAGTTTGGGGGGAAACATTCAGTACTTC
CASSLGGNIQYF
>TRBJ2-7|-|-|TRBV3-1/TRBV3-2
TGTGCCAGCAGCCAATACGACAGGAGCTCCTACGAGCAGTACTTC
CASSQYDRSSYEQYF
>TRBJ2-3|TRBD2|-|TRBV4-3
TGCGCCAGCAGCCAGAGAGGGGTCCTAGCGGGCACAGATACGCAGTATTTT
CASSQRGVLAGTDTQYF
>TRBJ1-2|-|-|TRBV6-6
TGTGCCAGCACCCTCTGGGGGGGAGGCTACACCTTC
CASTLWGGGYTF
>TRBJ2-7|-|-|TRBV27
TGTGCCAGCAGTGCTGGCGGGGGCCTGAGCTACGAGCAGTACTTC
CASSAGGGLSYEQYF
>TRBJ1-5|-|-|TRBV5-1
TGCGCCAGCAGCTTGGTTCCAGGGAGCAATCAGCCCCAGCATTTT
CASSLVPGSNQPQHF
>TRBJ2-1|-|-|TRBV19
TGTGCCAGTAGTATAGCAAGGGGCTCCTACAATGAGCAGTTCTTC
CASSIARGSYNEQFF
>TRBJ1-1|-|many|TRBV6-1
TGTGCCAGCAGTGATCAGGGGCACACTGAAGCTTTCTTT
CASSDQGHTEAFF
>TRBJ1-1|-|-|TRBV2
TGTGCCAGCAGTGAAGCGATGCTCCACAGACAACTGAACACTGAAGCTTTCTTT
CASSEAMLHRQLNTEAFF
>TRBJ1-2|-|-|TRBV5-1
TGCGCCAGCAGCTTGGAGGCAGGGTCTAACTATGGCTACACCTTC
CASSLEAGSNYGYTF
>TRBJ2-2|TRBD1|-|TRBV29-1
TGCAGCGTTAGGGACAGAGGGACAAACACCGGGGAGCTGTTTTTT
CSVRDRGTNTGELFF
>TRBJ2-1|TRBD2|-|TRBV9
TGTGCCAGCAGCGTAGATGCTCCGGGACTAGCGGGCCTTGGGGGTGAGCAGTTCTTC
CASSVDAPGLAGLGGEQFF
>TRBJ2-7|TRBD1|-|TRBV6-6
TGTGCCAGCAGTGCCCGGGACAGGGACCACGAGCAGTACTTC
CASSARDRDHEQYF
>TRBJ2-5|-|-|TRBV2
TGTGCCGGGAGCGGGTGGGTCCAAGAGACCCAGTACTTC
CAGSGWVQETQYF
>TRBJ2-7|-|-|TRBV5-1
TGCGCCAGCAGCCGAAACGATGAAGCGGTCTACGAGCAGTACTTC
CASSRNDEAVYEQYF
>TRBJ1-3|-|-|TRBV15
TGTGCCACCAGCAGAGCCGGTGGCTCTGGAAACACCATATATTTT
CATSRAGGSGNTIYF
>TRBJ2-1|TRBD2|-|TRBV3-1/TRBV3-2
TGTGCCAGCAGCCAACTAAGGACTAGCGGGGCAAATGAGCAGTTCTTC
CASSQLRTSGANEQFF
>TRBJ2-7|TRBD2|-|TRBV7-2
TGTGCCAGCAGCCGTCACGGGGGGGCCAGCTCCTACGAGCAGTACTTC
CASSRHGGASSYEQYF
>TRBJ1-4|TRBD1|-|TRBV7-9
TGTGCCAGCAGCAGGGGACAGATGGAAAAACTGTTTTTT
CASSRGQMEKLFF
>TRBJ2-7|TRBD2|-|TRBV7-2
TGTGCCAGCAGCATACGGACTAGCGGGGTTCTCTACGAGCAGTACTTC
CASSIRTSGVLYEQYF
>TRBJ2-1|TRBD2|-|TRBV5-1
TGCGCCAGCAGCTTGGGCCCCGGGACTAGCTCCTACAATGAGCAGTTCTTC
CASSLGPGTSSYNEQFF
>TRBJ1-1|TRBD1|-|TRBV7-6
TGTGCCAGCAGCTTAGCGCTTCCGAGACAGGGGTCTGAAGCTTTCTTT
CASSLALPRQGSEAFF
>TRBJ2-7|-|-|TRBV7-5
TGTGCCAGAATCGACCTCGCCGGGAGACGATTGGCCTACGAGCAGTACTTC
CARIDLAGRRLAYEQYF
>TRBJ1-5|-|-|TRBV2
TGTGCCAGCAGGGGGGAGGCCTCTCGTTCTCAGCCCCAGCATTTT
CASRGEASRSQPQHF
>TRBJ1-3|-|-|TRBV7-2
TGTGCCAGCAGCCCAGTCCAGTACTCTGGAAACACCATATATTTT
CASSPVQYSGNTIYF
>TRBJ2-7|TRBD1|once|TRBV4-2
TGTGCCAGCAGCCAAGGGGACAGGGCCGAGCAGTACTTC
CASSQGDRAEQYF
>TRBJ1-2|-|-|TRBV10-2
TGCGCCAGCAGTCCCCAGGACTCTGGCTACACCTTC
CASSPQDSGYTF
>TRBJ1-6|-|-|TRBV6-2/TRBV6-3
TGTGCCAGCAGTACCATAAACAGGAGCTTAAATTCACCCCTCCACTTT
CASSTINRSLNSPLHF
>TRBJ2-1|-|-|TRBV9
TGTGCCAGCAGCGTAAAGGCAGGGTTCAGTGAGCAGTTCTTC
CASSVKAGFSEQFF
>TRBJ1-1|-|-|TRBV3-1/TRBV3-2
TGTGCCAGCAGCCAAAACCCAGGGTTTTCGGAAGCTTTCTTT
CASSQNPGFSEAFF
>TRBJ2-7|TRBD2|-|TRBV5-8
TGTGCCAGCAGCGCCGTCTTTGGGGTTGGGCGGGGGGCTTACTCCTACGAGCAGTACTTC
CASSAVFGVGRGAYSYEQYF
>TRBJ1-5|TRBD1|-|TRBV19
TGTGCCAGTAGTCCCGAGGGGGACAGACATCAGCCCCAGCATTTT
CASSPEGDRHQPQHF
>TRBJ1-5|TRBD1|-|TRBV7-6
TGTGCCAGCAGCATGGGGACAGGGGTCAATCAGCCCCAGCATTTT
CASSMGTGVNQPQHF
>TRBJ1-5|-|-|TRBV5-8
TGTGCCAGCAGCTTTACTTACAGGCCCTCCGGCAATCAGCCCCAGCATTTT
CASSFTYRPSGNQPQHF
>TRBJ2-3|-|-|TRBV20-1
TGCAGTGCTAGTCCAGGGGCAGATACGCAGTATTTT
CSASPGADTQYF
>TRBJ2-7|TRBD1|-|TRBV3-1/TRBV3-2
TGTGCCAGCAGCCAAGGGACAGGGTTGGGGGAGCAGTACTTC
CASSQGTGLGEQYF
>TRBJ2-1|-|-|TRBV6-4
TGTGCCAGCAGTGTACACAGTCGCGATGAGCAGTTCTTC
CASSVHSRDEQFF
>TRBJ2-1|-|-|TRBV5-1
TGCGCCAGCAATCCCGGACTGCTAAAAACCGCCAACAATGAGCAGTTCTTC
CASNPGLLKTANNEQFF
>TRBJ2-1|TRBD1|-|TRBV2
TGTGCCAGCAGGGCCGGGACAGGGGTTCTTAATGAGCAGTTCTTC
CASRAGTGVLNEQFF
>TRBJ1-5|-|medium-sized|TRBV19
TGTGCCAGTAGTATTGCGTGGCAGCCCCAGCATTTT
CASSIAWQPQHF
>TRBJ1-2|TRBD1|-|TRBV6-5
TGTGCCAGCAGAAAAGGGGGCGCACATGGCTACACCTTC
CASRKGGAHGYTF
>TRBJ1-5|-|few|TRBV28
TGTGCCAGCAGCGACAGATCCTATAGCAATCAGCCCCAGCATTTT
CASSDRSYSNQPQHF
>TRBJ1-2|-|-|TRBV11-2
TGTGCCAGCAGCTTACTATTTTCGGGGAGTGGGGATGGCTACACCTTC
CASSLLFSGSGDGYTF